These T cell receptor beta chains were read from a single sample in a study of control samples from healthy donors and cancer patients. The repertoire was sequenced with immunoSEQ multiplex PCR; TCRdb's copy has only in-frame clones and lacks some. This sample has tens of thousands of clones, with more than 85% found just once. What was sequenced was PBMCs. The receptor source for this set is a young man with colorectal cancer. Both conserved end residues are part of each CDR3. Each record gives: clone size, V gene, D gene, J gene, CDR3 protein, CDR3 DNA. A D gene is named only where the DNA matches it firmly. The listing skips clone size in some rows; elsewhere it reads once, few, many or a size class.

abundance: NA; v_gene: TRBV6-1; d_gene: NA; j_gene: TRBJ1-5; CDR3aa: CASSGQGRNQPQHF; CDR3nt: TGTGCCAGCTCGGGGCAGGGCCGGAATCAGCCCCAGCATTTT
abundance: NA; v_gene: TRBV6-5; d_gene: TRBD2; j_gene: TRBJ2-3; CDR3aa: CASSTSGYTDTQYF; CDR3nt: TGTGCCAGCTCTACTAGCGGATACACAGATACGCAGTATTTT
abundance: NA; v_gene: TRBV7-2; d_gene: NA; j_gene: TRBJ1-6; CDR3aa: CASSPVGSSPLHF; CDR3nt: TGTGCCAGCAGCCCCGTGGGTAGCTCACCCCTCCACTTT
abundance: NA; v_gene: TRBV2; d_gene: TRBD1; j_gene: TRBJ1-2; CDR3aa: CASSERLQGRSGYTF; CDR3nt: TGTGCCAGCAGTGAAAGACTACAGGGGCGAAGTGGCTACACCTTC
abundance: few; v_gene: TRBV25-1; d_gene: NA; j_gene: TRBJ1-2; CDR3aa: CASRPDNRYGYTF; CDR3nt: TGTGCCAGCAGACCCGACAACCGCTATGGCTACACCTTC
abundance: NA; v_gene: TRBV25-1; d_gene: NA; j_gene: TRBJ1-2; CDR3aa: CASSRDRTNYGYTF; CDR3nt: TGTGCCAGCAGCCGTGACAGGACTAACTATGGCTACACCTTC
abundance: NA; v_gene: TRBV2; d_gene: TRBD1; j_gene: TRBJ1-1; CDR3aa: CASIRDRAENTEAFF; CDR3nt: TGTGCCAGCATTAGGGACAGGGCCGAGAACACTGAAGCTTTCTTT
abundance: NA; v_gene: TRBV5-4; d_gene: TRBD2; j_gene: TRBJ2-3; CDR3aa: CASSRPGLAETDTQYF; CDR3nt: TGTGCCAGCAGCCGGCCGGGACTAGCGGAAACAGATACGCAGTATTTT
abundance: NA; v_gene: TRBV7-2; d_gene: NA; j_gene: TRBJ2-2; CDR3aa: CASITQWGRGTGELFF; CDR3nt: TGTGCCAGCATCACGCAGTGGGGTCGTGGCACCGGGGAGCTGTTTTTT
abundance: NA; v_gene: TRBV3-1/TRBV3-2; d_gene: NA; j_gene: TRBJ1-1; CDR3aa: CASSQYTEAFF; CDR3nt: TGTGCCAGCAGCCAATACACTGAAGCTTTCTTT
abundance: NA; v_gene: TRBV7-8; d_gene: NA; j_gene: TRBJ1-2; CDR3aa: CASSLGTAPSYTF; CDR3nt: TGTGCCAGCAGCTTGGGAACAGCCCCGAGCTACACCTTC
abundance: NA; v_gene: TRBV19; d_gene: TRBD2; j_gene: TRBJ2-3; CDR3aa: CASSTGAGGTDTQYF; CDR3nt: TGTGCCAGTAGTACGGGAGCGGGGGGCACAGATACGCAGTATTTT
abundance: NA; v_gene: TRBV19; d_gene: TRBD1; j_gene: TRBJ1-5; CDR3aa: CASRGQYNQPQHF; CDR3nt: TGTGCCAGTAGGGGACAGTACAATCAGCCCCAGCATTTT
abundance: NA; v_gene: TRBV19; d_gene: NA; j_gene: TRBJ2-7; CDR3aa: CASSYRDGTYEQYF; CDR3nt: TGTGCCAGTAGTTACCGGGACGGGACCTACGAGCAGTACTTC
abundance: NA; v_gene: TRBV30; d_gene: NA; j_gene: TRBJ2-1; CDR3aa: CAWSAGFQNEQFF; CDR3nt: TGTGCCTGGAGTGCGGGGTTTCAAAATGAGCAGTTCTTC
abundance: NA; v_gene: TRBV6-5; d_gene: NA; j_gene: TRBJ1-4; CDR3aa: CASRGAEGNEKLFF; CDR3nt: TGTGCCAGCAGGGGGGCCGAGGGTAATGAAAAACTGTTTTTT
abundance: NA; v_gene: TRBV6-5; d_gene: NA; j_gene: TRBJ1-2; CDR3aa: CASSLTGSNGYTF; CDR3nt: TGTGCCAGCAGTTTAACAGGGTCTAATGGCTACACCTTC
abundance: few; v_gene: TRBV18; d_gene: NA; j_gene: TRBJ2-5; CDR3aa: CASSPLARETQYF; CDR3nt: TGTGCCAGCTCACCGTTAGCCCGGGAGACCCAGTACTTC
abundance: NA; v_gene: TRBV7-9; d_gene: NA; j_gene: TRBJ2-3; CDR3aa: CASSFGDAKGTQYF; CDR3nt: TGTGCCAGCAGCTTTGGGGACGCCAAGGGTACGCAGTATTTT
abundance: NA; v_gene: TRBV5-6; d_gene: NA; j_gene: TRBJ1-6; CDR3aa: CASSFGSGGYNSPLHF; CDR3nt: TGTGCCAGCAGCTTCGGGAGTGGGGGGTATAATTCACCCCTCCACTTT
abundance: NA; v_gene: TRBV4-1; d_gene: NA; j_gene: TRBJ1-1; CDR3aa: CASSQGGARGYTEAFF; CDR3nt: TGCGCCAGCAGCCAAGGAGGGGCTCGAGGGTACACTGAAGCTTTCTTT
abundance: NA; v_gene: TRBV5-4; d_gene: NA; j_gene: TRBJ1-1; CDR3aa: CASSGGRVYTEAFF; CDR3nt: TGTGCCAGCAGCGGGGGCAGGGTTTACACTGAAGCTTTCTTT
abundance: once; v_gene: TRBV14; d_gene: NA; j_gene: TRBJ1-1; CDR3aa: CASSQDRGGVANTEAFF; CDR3nt: TGTGCCAGCAGCCAAGACCGTGGGGGTGTTGCGAACACTGAAGCTTTCTTT
abundance: NA; v_gene: TRBV6-5; d_gene: NA; j_gene: TRBJ1-1; CDR3aa: CASSYGRENTEAFF; CDR3nt: TGTGCCAGCAGTTACGGCAGGGAGAACACTGAAGCTTTCTTT
abundance: NA; v_gene: TRBV6-5; d_gene: NA; j_gene: TRBJ2-5; CDR3aa: CASSPFQGLAQYF; CDR3nt: TGTGCCAGCAGCCCCTTCCAGGGTTTGGCCCAGTACTTC
abundance: NA; v_gene: TRBV2; d_gene: TRBD2; j_gene: TRBJ2-1; CDR3aa: CATLGSGGEYEQFF; CDR3nt: TGTGCCACCCTCGGGAGCGGGGGGGAATATGAGCAGTTCTTC
abundance: NA; v_gene: TRBV4-3; d_gene: NA; j_gene: TRBJ1-2; CDR3aa: CASSQDRQFFYGYTF; CDR3nt: TGCGCCAGCAGCCAAGATCGACAGTTTTTCTATGGCTACACCTTC
abundance: NA; v_gene: TRBV7-7; d_gene: TRBD2; j_gene: TRBJ2-1; CDR3aa: CASSPGTSGYNEQFF; CDR3nt: TGTGCTAGCAGCCCCGGGACTAGCGGGTACAATGAGCAGTTCTTC
abundance: NA; v_gene: TRBV7-8; d_gene: TRBD2; j_gene: TRBJ2-1; CDR3aa: CASSFRTSGGPQSYYNEQFF; CDR3nt: TGTGCCAGCAGCTTCAGGACTAGCGGGGGGCCTCAATCTTACTACAATGAGCAGTTCTTC
abundance: NA; v_gene: TRBV5-6; d_gene: TRBD1; j_gene: TRBJ1-3; CDR3aa: CASSWGQAGNTIYF; CDR3nt: TGTGCCAGCAGCTGGGGACAGGCTGGAAACACCATATATTTT
abundance: NA; v_gene: TRBV6-2/TRBV6-3; d_gene: NA; j_gene: TRBJ1-1; CDR3aa: CASSSPFDTKNTEAFF; CDR3nt: TGTGCCAGCAGTTCCCCCTTTGACACGAAGAACACTGAAGCTTTCTTT
abundance: NA; v_gene: TRBV5-8; d_gene: NA; j_gene: TRBJ2-5; CDR3aa: CASSLVQGAQYF; CDR3nt: TGTGCCAGCAGCTTGGTTCAGGGAGCCCAGTACTTC
abundance: NA; v_gene: TRBV11-3; d_gene: NA; j_gene: TRBJ2-2; CDR3aa: CASSLRTNTGELFF; CDR3nt: TGTGCCAGCAGCTTACGGACGAACACCGGGGAGCTGTTTTTT
abundance: NA; v_gene: TRBV2; d_gene: NA; j_gene: TRBJ1-2; CDR3aa: CASSETEPRANYGYTF; CDR3nt: TGTGCCAGCAGTGAAACGGAACCAAGAGCTAACTATGGCTACACCTTC
abundance: NA; v_gene: TRBV6-4; d_gene: TRBD2; j_gene: TRBJ2-1; CDR3aa: CASSDSAGAYNEQFF; CDR3nt: TGTGCCAGCAGTGACTCAGCGGGGGCCTACAATGAGCAGTTCTTC
abundance: once; v_gene: TRBV6-1; d_gene: NA; j_gene: TRBJ2-6; CDR3aa: CASSALSGTGANVLTF; CDR3nt: TGTGCCAGCAGTGCCTTATCCGGGACTGGGGCCAACGTCCTGACTTTC
abundance: NA; v_gene: TRBV10-3; d_gene: NA; j_gene: TRBJ1-1; CDR3aa: CAIRPDGGLNTEAFF; CDR3nt: TGTGCCATCCGTCCAGACGGAGGGTTGAACACTGAAGCTTTCTTT
abundance: NA; v_gene: TRBV18; d_gene: NA; j_gene: TRBJ1-5; CDR3aa: CASSEVRGNQPQHF; CDR3nt: TGTGCCAGCTCCGAAGTAAGGGGCAATCAGCCCCAGCATTTT
abundance: NA; v_gene: TRBV5-5; d_gene: NA; j_gene: TRBJ2-2; CDR3aa: CASSLFVSSSSAGELFF; CDR3nt: TGTGCCAGCAGCTTGTTCGTGTCTAGTAGTAGTGCCGGGGAGCTGTTTTTT
abundance: NA; v_gene: TRBV12-5; d_gene: NA; j_gene: TRBJ2-7; CDR3aa: CASGLERSGLPYEQYF; CDR3nt: TGTGCTAGTGGTTTGGAACGGAGTGGACTCCCCTACGAGCAGTACTTC
abundance: once; v_gene: TRBV24-1; d_gene: NA; j_gene: TRBJ2-1; CDR3aa: CATSGTLPGSNEQFF; CDR3nt: TGTGCCACCAGTGGGACCTTACCGGGGTCCAATGAGCAGTTCTTC
abundance: few; v_gene: TRBV5-8; d_gene: TRBD2; j_gene: TRBJ2-2; CDR3aa: CASSLFAGVFTGELFF; CDR3nt: TGTGCCAGCAGCTTGTTCGCGGGGGTTTTCACCGGGGAGCTGTTTTTT
abundance: NA; v_gene: TRBV7-2; d_gene: NA; j_gene: TRBJ2-2; CDR3aa: CASSPRGGRGGELFF; CDR3nt: TGTGCCAGCAGCCCCAGGGGGGGAAGAGGGGGAGAGCTGTTTTTT
abundance: NA; v_gene: TRBV5-1; d_gene: NA; j_gene: TRBJ1-6; CDR3aa: CASSLTAGGNSPLHF; CDR3nt: TGCGCCAGCAGCTTGACAGCCGGGGGTAATTCACCCCTCCACTTT
abundance: NA; v_gene: TRBV19; d_gene: TRBD1; j_gene: TRBJ1-5; CDR3aa: CASSIPSGTGLNQPQHF; CDR3nt: TGTGCCAGTAGTATACCTTCCGGGACAGGATTGAATCAGCCCCAGCATTTT
abundance: few; v_gene: TRBV10-1; d_gene: TRBD1; j_gene: TRBJ1-1; CDR3aa: CASSVGGHRTEAFF; CDR3nt: TGCGCCAGCAGTGTAGGGGGCCATCGCACTGAAGCTTTCTTT
abundance: NA; v_gene: TRBV12-5; d_gene: NA; j_gene: TRBJ1-5; CDR3aa: CASGPGHINQPQHF; CDR3nt: TGTGCTAGTGGTCCGGGACACATTAATCAGCCCCAGCATTTT
abundance: NA; v_gene: TRBV7-2; d_gene: NA; j_gene: TRBJ2-1; CDR3aa: CASSLTGRLFF; CDR3nt: TGTGCCAGCAGCTTAACAGGGCGACTGTTCTTC
abundance: NA; v_gene: TRBV5-6; d_gene: NA; j_gene: TRBJ2-2; CDR3aa: CASSLTGFGGELFF; CDR3nt: TGTGCCAGCAGCTTAACAGGGTTCGGCGGGGAGCTGTTTTTT
abundance: NA; v_gene: TRBV6-1; d_gene: TRBD1; j_gene: TRBJ1-2; CDR3aa: CASSEALFAGGRGYTF; CDR3nt: TGTGCCAGCAGTGAAGCGCTATTCGCAGGGGGCCGTGGCTACACCTTC
abundance: NA; v_gene: TRBV3-1/TRBV3-2; d_gene: TRBD1; j_gene: TRBJ1-1; CDR3aa: CASSPSGTGMNTEAFF; CDR3nt: TGTGCCAGCAGCCCCTCCGGGACAGGGATGAACACTGAAGCTTTCTTT
abundance: few; v_gene: TRBV6-4; d_gene: NA; j_gene: TRBJ2-1; CDR3aa: CASSDGQGEYNEQFF; CDR3nt: TGTGCCAGCAGTGACGGGCAGGGCGAGTACAATGAGCAGTTCTTC